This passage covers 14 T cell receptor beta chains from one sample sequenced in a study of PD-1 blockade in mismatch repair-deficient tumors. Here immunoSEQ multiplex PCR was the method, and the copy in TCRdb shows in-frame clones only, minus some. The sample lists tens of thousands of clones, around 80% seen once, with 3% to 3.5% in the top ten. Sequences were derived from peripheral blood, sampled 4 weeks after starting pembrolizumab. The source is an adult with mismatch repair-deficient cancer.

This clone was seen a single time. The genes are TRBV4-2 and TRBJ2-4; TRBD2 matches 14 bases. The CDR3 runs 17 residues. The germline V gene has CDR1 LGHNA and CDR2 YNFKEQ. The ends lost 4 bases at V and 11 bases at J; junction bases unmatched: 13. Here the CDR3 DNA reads TGTGCCAGCAGCCTACTAACTGGGACTAGCGGGAGATATTTTCAGTACTTC. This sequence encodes CASSLLTGTSGRYFQYF.

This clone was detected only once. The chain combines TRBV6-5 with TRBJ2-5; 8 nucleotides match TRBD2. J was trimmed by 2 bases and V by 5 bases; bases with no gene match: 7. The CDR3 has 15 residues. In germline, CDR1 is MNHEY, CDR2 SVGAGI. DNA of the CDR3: TGTGCCAGCAGTCCCTCGGGAGGGCAACAAGAGACCCAGTACTTC. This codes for CASSPSGGQQETQYF.

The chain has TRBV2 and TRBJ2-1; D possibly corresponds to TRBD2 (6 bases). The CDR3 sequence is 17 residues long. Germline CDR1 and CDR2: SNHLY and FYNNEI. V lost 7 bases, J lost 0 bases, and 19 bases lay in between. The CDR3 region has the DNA TGTGCCAGCAAGGCACGCAGCGGGTCTAGCTCCTACAATGAGCAGTTCTTC. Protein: CASKARSGSSSYNEQFF.

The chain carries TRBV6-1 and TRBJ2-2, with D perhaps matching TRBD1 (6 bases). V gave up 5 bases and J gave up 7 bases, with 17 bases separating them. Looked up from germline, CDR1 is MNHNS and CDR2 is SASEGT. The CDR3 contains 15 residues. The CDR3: CASSSQGQVFGELFF. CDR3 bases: TGTGCCAGCAGTTCACAGGGTCAAGTTTTCGGGGAGCTGTTTTTT.

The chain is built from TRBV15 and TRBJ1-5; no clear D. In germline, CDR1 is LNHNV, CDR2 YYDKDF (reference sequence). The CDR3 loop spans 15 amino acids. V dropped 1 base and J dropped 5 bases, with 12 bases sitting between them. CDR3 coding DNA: TGTGCCACCAGCAGAGGTGAGACCAGCTATCAGCCCCAGCATTTT. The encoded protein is CATSRGETSYQPQHF.

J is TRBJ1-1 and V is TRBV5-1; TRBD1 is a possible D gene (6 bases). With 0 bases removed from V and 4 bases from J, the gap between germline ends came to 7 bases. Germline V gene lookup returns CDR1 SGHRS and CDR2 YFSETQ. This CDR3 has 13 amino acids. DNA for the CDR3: TGCGCCAGCAGCTTGGCGGGGGCCACTGAAGCTTTCTTT. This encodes CASSLAGATEAFF. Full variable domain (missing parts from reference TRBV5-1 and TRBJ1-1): KAGVTQTPRYLIKTRGQQVTLSCSPISGHRSVSWYQQTPGQGLQFLFEYFSETQRNKGNFPGRFSGRQFSNSRSEMNVSTLELGDSALYLCASSLAGATEAFFGQGTRLTVV.

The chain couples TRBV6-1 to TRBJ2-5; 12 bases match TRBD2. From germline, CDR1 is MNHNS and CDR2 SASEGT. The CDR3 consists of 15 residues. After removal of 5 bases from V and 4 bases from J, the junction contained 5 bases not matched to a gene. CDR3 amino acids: CASSSPGLAGETQYF. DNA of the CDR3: TGTGCCAGCAGTTCACCGGGACTAGCGGGAGAGACCCAGTACTTC.

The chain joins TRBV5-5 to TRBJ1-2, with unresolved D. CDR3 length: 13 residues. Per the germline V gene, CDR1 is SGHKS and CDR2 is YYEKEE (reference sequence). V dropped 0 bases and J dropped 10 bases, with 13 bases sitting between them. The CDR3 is CASSLVPTSPYTF. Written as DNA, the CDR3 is TGTGCCAGCAGCTTGGTTCCGACGTCCCCCTACACCTTC.

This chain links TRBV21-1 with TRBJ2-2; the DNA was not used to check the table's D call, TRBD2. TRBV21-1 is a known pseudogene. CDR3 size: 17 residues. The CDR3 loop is CASRLSQEGRDTGELFF. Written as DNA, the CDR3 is TGTGCCAGCAGGCTAAGTCAGGAGGGGCGAGACACCGGGGAGCTGTTTTTT.

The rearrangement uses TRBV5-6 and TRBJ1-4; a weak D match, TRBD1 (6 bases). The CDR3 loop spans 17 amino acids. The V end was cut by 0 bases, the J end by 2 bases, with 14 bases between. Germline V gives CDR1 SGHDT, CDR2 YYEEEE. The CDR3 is CASSLAWGAGTNEKLFF. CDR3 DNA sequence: TGTGCCAGCAGCTTGGCCTGGGGGGCCGGGACTAATGAAAAACTGTTTTTT.

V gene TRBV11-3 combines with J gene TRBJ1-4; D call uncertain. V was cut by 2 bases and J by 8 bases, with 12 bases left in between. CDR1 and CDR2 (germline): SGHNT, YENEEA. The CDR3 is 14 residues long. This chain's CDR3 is CASSLNPVVEKLFF. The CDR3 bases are TGTGCCAGCAGCTTAAACCCAGTCGTAGAAAAACTGTTTTTT.

The CDR3 loop reads CASSAGPLGYGYTF. CDR3 DNA: TGTGCCAGCAGTGCGGGTCCCCTTGGGTATGGCTACACCTTC. The gene calls are TRBV25-1 and TRBJ1-2; D not resolved. CDR1 and CDR2 from the germline V gene are MGHDK and SYGVNS. This CDR3 spans 14 amino acids. The V gene lost 4 bases and the J gene lost 5 bases, with 14 bases spanning the gap.

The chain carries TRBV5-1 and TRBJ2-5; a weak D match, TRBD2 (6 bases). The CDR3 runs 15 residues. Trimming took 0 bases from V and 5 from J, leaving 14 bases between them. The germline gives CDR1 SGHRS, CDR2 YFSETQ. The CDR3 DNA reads TGCGCCAGCAGCTTGGACGGGAGTAGTTGGGAGACCCAGTACTTC. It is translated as CASSLDGSSWETQYF.

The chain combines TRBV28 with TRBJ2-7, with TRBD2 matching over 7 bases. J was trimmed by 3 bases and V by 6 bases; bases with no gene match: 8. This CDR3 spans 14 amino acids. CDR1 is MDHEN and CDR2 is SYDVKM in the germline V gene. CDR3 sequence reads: CASSYRGRGYEQYF. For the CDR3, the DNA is TGTGCCAGCAGCTACCGCGGGAGAGGCTACGAGCAGTACTTC. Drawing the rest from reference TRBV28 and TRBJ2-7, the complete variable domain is DVKVTQSSRYLVKRTGEKVFLECVQDMDHENMFWYRQDPGLGLRLIYFSYDVKMKEKGDIPEGYSVSREKKERFSLILESASTNQTSMYLCASSYRGRGYEQYFGPGTRLTVT.